Listed below are T cell receptor beta chains from one sample, sequenced in a study of shared clonotypes between healthy human individuals. Some clones are missing from TCRdb's copy, which holds only in-frame ones; the method was immunoSEQ multiplex PCR. The top ten clones hold more than 0.95% of a sample with millions of clones, approximately 94% of them seen once. The sample was naive CD8+ T cells sorted from blood. All receptors derive from a man aged 18 to 29 in good health. Both conserved end residues are part of each CDR3. D genes are given only for firm matches. Clone size is not always given. Where it is, it says once, few, many or a class for expanded clones.

>NA|TRBD2|TRBJ2-7|TRBV9
CASSLLAGEDEQYF
TGTGCCAGCAGCCTACTAGCGGGAGAAGACGAGCAGTACTTC
>NA|NA|TRBJ2-2|TRBV29-1
CSVVLGYRTGELFF
TGCAGCGTTGTATTAGGGTACAGGACCGGGGAGCTGTTTTTT
>NA|NA|TRBJ1-1|TRBV9
CASSTDSLAEAFF
TGTGCCAGCAGCACGGACAGTTTAGCTGAAGCTTTCTTT
>NA|NA|TRBJ2-6|TRBV2
CASSERTASSGANVLTF
TGTGCCAGCAGCGAAAGGACCGCTAGCTCTGGGGCCAACGTCCTGACTTTC
>NA|TRBD1|TRBJ1-2|TRBV10-2
CASTPGQGTGYTF
TGCGCCAGCACCCCAGGACAGGGTACCGGCTACACCTTC
>NA|TRBD2|TRBJ2-1|TRBV29-1
CSVEDWLAGDNEQFF
TGCAGCGTTGAAGATTGGCTAGCGGGGGACAATGAGCAGTTCTTC
>NA|NA|TRBJ2-1|TRBV27
CASSRGGWNEQFF
TGTGCCAGCAGTCGGGGAGGTTGGAATGAGCAGTTCTTC
>NA|TRBD1|TRBJ1-1|TRBV5-4
CASSSGTGLNTEAFF
TGTGCCAGCAGCTCAGGGACAGGCCTCAACACTGAAGCTTTCTTT
>NA|NA|TRBJ2-7|TRBV2
CASDSGSSYEQYF
TGTGCCAGCGACTCCGGGAGTTCCTACGAGCAGTACTTC
>NA|NA|TRBJ2-2|TRBV29-1
CSVGQSNTGELFF
TGCAGCGTTGGGCAATCGAACACCGGGGAGCTGTTTTTT
>NA|NA|TRBJ2-3|TRBV30
CAWSEDTDTQYF
TGTGCCTGGAGCGAGGACACAGATACGCAGTATTTT
>NA|TRBD2|TRBJ2-3|TRBV11-2
CASRDPTSKGTDTQYF
TGTGCCAGCAGGGACCCGACTAGCAAGGGCACAGATACGCAGTATTTT
>NA|TRBD2|TRBJ2-5|TRBV9
CASSVGSGVQETQYF
TGTGCCAGCAGCGTAGGTAGCGGGGTCCAAGAGACCCAGTACTTC
>NA|NA|TRBJ2-7|TRBV5-1
CASSLGTSGYEQYF
TGCGCCAGCAGCTTGGGGACCTCCGGCTACGAGCAGTACTTC
>NA|NA|TRBJ2-3|TRBV9
CASSVRSTDTQYF
TGTGCCAGCAGCGTACGTAGCACAGATACGCAGTATTTT
>NA|NA|TRBJ2-7|TRBV5-6
CASSPFGDNYYEQYF
TGTGCCAGCAGCCCGTTCGGGGACAACTACTACGAGCAGTACTTC
>NA|TRBD2|TRBJ2-7|TRBV10-1
CASSESASGAYEQYF
TGCGCCAGCAGTGAGTCGGCTAGCGGGGCCTACGAGCAGTACTTC
>NA|NA|TRBJ1-2|TRBV29-1
CSVEPPHLYGYTF
TGCAGCGTTGAACCCCCACACCTCTATGGCTACACCTTC
>NA|NA|TRBJ2-5|TRBV27
CASRPTDRPQETQYF
TGTGCCAGCAGACCCACCGACCGCCCGCAAGAGACCCAGTACTTC
>NA|NA|TRBJ2-2|TRBV15
CATRKFGAANTGELFF
TGTGCCACCAGAAAATTCGGCGCCGCGAACACCGGGGAGCTGTTTTTT
>NA|NA|TRBJ2-2|TRBV28
CASNSKWADRDTGELFF
TGTGCCAGCAATTCCAAGTGGGCGGACCGTGACACCGGGGAGCTGTTTTTT
>NA|TRBD2|TRBJ2-2|TRBV2
CASSDTTSNTGELFF
TGTGCCAGCAGTGATACGACTAGCAACACCGGGGAGCTGTTTTTT
>NA|NA|TRBJ2-7|TRBV5-3
CARSFIKRRPGEQYF
TGTGCCAGAAGCTTCATAAAGCGCAGACCGGGCGAGCAGTACTTC
>NA|NA|TRBJ2-5|TRBV10-3
CAISELAQETQYF
TGTGCCATCAGTGAACTGGCTCAAGAGACCCAGTACTTC
>NA|NA|TRBJ1-1|TRBV6-1
CASSEVVVSPNTEAFF
TGTGCCAGCAGTGAAGTGGTGGTCTCTCCGAACACTGAAGCTTTCTTT
>NA|NA|TRBJ2-7|TRBV4-1
CASSFRFGFDEQYF
TGCGCCAGCAGCTTCAGGTTTGGGTTTGACGAGCAGTACTTC
>NA|TRBD1|TRBJ1-1|TRBV7-6
CASSLADVPGQGMDTEAFF
TGTGCCAGCAGCTTAGCGGACGTCCCGGGACAGGGTATGGACACTGAAGCTTTCTTT
>NA|NA|TRBJ2-7|TRBV11-2
CASSLEPGLIHEQYF
TGTGCCAGCAGCTTAGAACCGGGACTGATCCACGAGCAGTACTTC
>NA|TRBD2|TRBJ2-3|TRBV4-3
CASSQRSASGRPDTQYF
TGCGCCAGCAGCCAAAGATCGGCTAGCGGGAGACCAGATACGCAGTATTTT
>NA|NA|TRBJ1-2|TRBV6-1
CASSEEGLYGYTF
TGTGCCAGCAGTGAAGAGGGCCTCTATGGCTACACCTTC
>NA|TRBD1|TRBJ2-2|TRBV7-6
CASSPGTGFTGELFF
TGTGCCAGCAGCCCCGGGACAGGGTTCACCGGGGAGCTGTTTTTT
>NA|NA|TRBJ2-1|TRBV4-3
CASSQGVAATYNEQFF
TGCGCCAGCAGCCAAGGCGTAGCGGCCACCTACAATGAGCAGTTCTTC
>NA|NA|TRBJ2-5|TRBV6-5
CASSPSETQYF
TGTGCCAGCAGCCCATCGGAGACCCAGTACTTC
>NA|NA|TRBJ2-2|TRBV27
CASSRENTGELFF
TGTGCCAGCAGTCGCGAGAACACCGGGGAGCTGTTTTTT
>NA|TRBD2|TRBJ2-7|TRBV6-5
CASSYSGGSEQYF
TGTGCCAGCAGTTACTCGGGAGGGTCCGAGCAGTACTTC
>NA|NA|TRBJ1-3|TRBV6-1
CASSARTEGVNGNTIYF
TGTGCCAGCAGTGCCCGGACAGAAGGGGTTAACGGGAACACCATATATTTT
>NA|NA|TRBJ2-7|TRBV14
CASSPSRAGPYYEQYF
TGTGCCAGCAGCCCTAGCAGGGCAGGGCCGTATTACGAGCAGTACTTC
>NA|TRBD2|TRBJ2-3|TRBV9
CASSDPGLAGGRGPDTQYF
TGTGCCAGCAGCGATCCGGGACTAGCGGGGGGGCGTGGGCCAGATACGCAGTATTTT
>NA|TRBD2|TRBJ2-7|TRBV4-3
CASSQATSGIYEQYF
TGCGCCAGCAGCCAAGCGACTAGCGGGATCTACGAGCAGTACTTC
>few|NA|TRBJ1-2|TRBV5-1
CASSRAGDTDYGYTF
TGCGCCAGCAGCCGTGCGGGAGACACGGACTATGGCTACACCTTC
>once|TRBD1|TRBJ1-2|TRBV6-5
CASSYRGTGVGYTF
TGTGCCAGCAGTTACCGCGGGACAGGGGTAGGCTACACCTTC
>NA|NA|TRBJ2-7|TRBV6-6
CASSYTVSSYEQYF
TGTGCCAGCAGTTACACAGTTAGCTCCTACGAGCAGTACTTC
>NA|NA|TRBJ2-5|TRBV6-6
CASYKETQYF
TGTGCCAGTTACAAGGAGACCCAGTACTTC
>NA|TRBD2|TRBJ2-3|TRBV4-2
CASSQESGGVADTQYF
TGTGCCAGCAGCCAAGAGAGCGGGGGGGTCGCAGATACGCAGTATTTT
>NA|TRBD1|TRBJ2-2|TRBV28
CASSPGQGDTGELFF
TGTGCCAGCAGTCCGGGACAGGGGGACACCGGGGAGCTGTTTTTT
>NA|NA|TRBJ1-1|TRBV7-9
CASSLVGPGANTEAFF
TGTGCCAGCAGCTTAGTCGGTCCGGGGGCGAACACTGAAGCTTTCTTT
>NA|NA|TRBJ2-7|TRBV7-8
CASSARLGPGDEQYF
TGTGCCAGCAGCGCCCGATTGGGGCCAGGAGACGAGCAGTACTTC
>NA|TRBD2|TRBJ2-1|TRBV30
CAWSTLAGAYNEQFF
TGTGCCTGGAGTACGCTAGCGGGGGCCTACAATGAGCAGTTCTTC
>NA|NA|TRBJ2-1|TRBV4-1
CASSQDYGAAYNEQFF
TGCGCCAGCAGCCAAGATTACGGGGCGGCCTACAATGAGCAGTTCTTC
>NA|NA|TRBJ2-5|TRBV6-1
CASSAPPHQTQYF
TGTGCCAGCAGTGCCCCACCACATCAGACCCAGTACTTC
>NA|NA|TRBJ1-2|TRBV5-5
CASSFDSLYGYTF
TGTGCCAGCAGCTTCGACAGTTTATATGGCTACACCTTC